These 21 T cell receptor beta chains came from one sample sequenced in a study of T cell repertoires in cytomegalovirus infection. No antigen is known for these receptors. TCRdb reprocessed the reads via MiXCR and lists one record per CDR3 protein. The sample has roughly 920,000 distinct CDR3 sequences; less than 35% are singletons. The starting material was cultured CD8+ T cells from PBMCs, obtained from culture after CMV antigen stimulation. The source is a human donor in good health (CMV status not recorded). Some clones in this sample may be carry-over from other donors' samples.

This clonotype was observed at least ten times. This chain links TRBV6-6 with TRBJ2-2; no definite D call. Trimming removed 4 bases at V and 1 base at J, with 7 bases between. The CDR3 consists of 14 residues. In germline, CDR1 is MNHNY, CDR2 SVGAGI (reference sequence). The CDR3 spells CASSSTVNTGELFF. CDR3 bases: TGTGCCAGCAGTTCAACAGTGAACACCGGGGAGCTGTTTTTT.

This clonotype was detected a few times. This chain connects TRBV20-1 to TRBJ2-7; D perhaps matches TRBD1 (6 bases). The V gene's germline CDR1 is DFQATT and CDR2 SNEGSKA (reference sequence). The CDR3 has 15 residues. The germline V and J ends were trimmed by 0 bases and 3 bases, with 15 bases remaining between them. The CDR3: CSARDGQGRIYEQYF. The CDR3 bases are TGCAGTGCTAGAGATGGGCAGGGGCGTATCTACGAGCAGTACTTC.

The J gene is TRBJ2-1, the V gene TRBV2; 13 nucleotides agree with TRBD2. V shed 7 bases and J 7 bases; nucleotides not matched to a gene: 10. The germline CDR1 and CDR2 sequences are SNHLY and FYNNEI. The CDR3 covers 16 residues. This CDR3 is CASMPRLAGGKNEQFF. The CDR3 nucleotides read TGTGCCAGCATGCCCCGACTAGCGGGGGGTAAGAATGAGCAGTTCTTC.

The chain carries TRBV5-6 and TRBJ1-2, with a possible D match to TRBD1 (5 bases). Trimming removed 9 bases at V and 0 bases at J, with 18 bases between. From germline, CDR1 is SGHDT and CDR2 YYEEEE. The CDR3 runs to 15 residues. The CDR3 loop is CATKPQGSANYGYTF. CDR3 in DNA: TGTGCCACCAAGCCCCAGGGCTCGGCTAACTATGGCTACACCTTC. Complete variable domain (other parts from reference TRBV5-6 and TRBJ1-2): DAGVTQSPTHLIKTRGQQVTLRCSPKSGHDTVSWYQQALGQGPQFIFQYYEEEERQRGNFPDRFSGHQFPNYSSELNVNALLLGDSALYLCATKPQGSANYGYTFGSGTRLTVV.

The chain uses TRBV6-5 and TRBJ2-1; tentatively, D is TRBD1 (6 bases). V gave up 0 bases and J gave up 10 bases, with 10 bases separating them. Germline V gives CDR1 MNHEY, CDR2 SVGAGI. The CDR3 loop spans 13 amino acids. The CDR3 nucleotides are TGTGCCAGCAGTTACTCACAGGGTGGGGAGCAGTTCTTC. It specifies CASSYSQGGEQFF.

This clonotype has a handful of counts. This chain joins TRBV7-8 and TRBJ1-2; no reliable D call. Germline assignment: CDR1 SGHVS and CDR2 FQNEAQ. The V end was cut by 4 bases, the J end by 0 bases, with 12 bases between. The CDR3 is 15 amino acids. The CDR3 reads CASSSAPATNYGYTF. The CDR3 region has the DNA TGTGCCAGCAGCTCGGCGCCAGCAACTAACTATGGCTACACCTTC.

This chain joins TRBV4-1 and TRBJ1-1; TRBD1 matches at 8 bases. This CDR3 is built from 14 residues. Germline loops: CDR1 MGHRA, CDR2 YSYEKL. Germline trimming cut 3 bases from V and 5 bases from J; bases unmatched to any gene: 5. Here the CDR3 reads CASSQTGDETEAFF. DNA of the CDR3: TGCGCCAGCAGCCAGACAGGGGATGAGACTGAAGCTTTCTTT.

This clonotype was detected a few times. The J gene is TRBJ2-1, the V gene TRBV20-1; 14 bases match TRBD2. The CDR3 covers 17 residues. V lost 3 bases, J lost 4 bases, and 8 bases stayed unmatched. Germline loops: CDR1 DFQATT, CDR2 SNEGSKA (reference sequence). CDR3 in amino acids: CSARNGLAGGGYNEQFF. The CDR3 DNA follows: TGCAGTGCTAGGAATGGACTAGCGGGGGGAGGGTACAATGAGCAGTTCTTC.

The rearrangement links TRBV10-3 to TRBJ1-1; 9 bases match TRBD1. The CDR3 covers 15 residues. With V trimmed by 6 bases and J by 3 bases, 8 bases remained unmatched. Germline V gene lookup returns CDR1 ENHRY and CDR2 SYGVKD. The CDR3 sequence: CAIRANRGLDTEAFF. CDR3 DNA sequence: TGTGCCATCAGGGCCAACAGGGGGCTGGACACTGAAGCTTTCTTT.

This clonotype was counted between two and nine times. This chain connects TRBV27 to TRBJ1-5, with 7 bases that match TRBD1. This CDR3 has 14 residues. CDR1 is MNHEY and CDR2 is SMNVEV in the germline V gene (reference sequence). V lost 2 bases and J lost 5; bases outside the gene matches: 3. CDR3: CASSLRGGYQPQHF. The CDR3 DNA reads TGTGCCAGCAGTTTAAGAGGGGGCTATCAGCCCCAGCATTTT.

This clonotype was counted between two and nine times. The V gene is TRBV7-2, the J gene TRBJ2-3; the match to TRBD1 covers 10 bases. Trimming cost V 0 bases and J 6 bases; bases outside gene matches: 3. This CDR3 spans 15 amino acids. Germline V lookup: CDR1 SGHTA, CDR2 FQGNSA. The CDR3 DNA reads TGTGCCAGCAGCTTAGCGGACAGGGGGTCCGATACGCAGTATTTT. This encodes CASSLADRGSDTQYF.

The V and J genes are TRBV27 and TRBJ1-1; no reliable D call. Trimming removed 7 bases from V and 2 bases from J, with 23 bases in between. This CDR3 comprises 17 residues. CDR1 MNHEY and CDR2 SMNVEV come from the germline V gene (reference sequence). The CDR3 reads CASKIGERRSGNTEAFF. As DNA, the CDR3 is TGTGCCAGCAAAATCGGGGAGAGGAGGTCTGGAAACACTGAAGCTTTCTTT.

The chain has TRBV2 and TRBJ2-5; D unclear. This CDR3 contains 11 residues. The germline V and J ends were trimmed by 8 bases and 5 bases, with 9 bases remaining between them. The V gene's germline CDR1 is SNHLY and CDR2 FYNNEI. For the CDR3, the DNA is TGTGCCAGCGATCAAATGGAGACCCAGTACTTC. It codes for CASDQMETQYF.

This chain uses TRBV7-2 with TRBJ1-2, with a possible D match to TRBD1 (5 bases). Between the trimmed V and J ends, which lost 7 bases and 8 bases, there was a span of 11 bases. Germline loops: CDR1 SGHTA, CDR2 FQGNSA. The length of the CDR3 is 11 residues. The CDR3 here is CASNLDKGYTF. CDR3 sequence (DNA): TGTGCCAGCAACCTGGACAAAGGCTACACCTTC.

V usage is TRBV5-5 and J usage is TRBJ1-3; no clear D. The CDR3 is 17 residues long. V was cut by 0 bases and J by 0 bases, with 13 bases left in between. Germline V lookup: CDR1 SGHKS, CDR2 YYEKEE (reference sequence). Written as DNA, the CDR3 is TGTGCCAGCAGCTTGGAAGGGAGTCTACTCTCTGGAAACACCATATATTTT. This gives the protein CASSLEGSLLSGNTIYF.

The chain is built from TRBV20-1 and TRBJ1-1; D may be TRBD1 (6 bases). CDR1 is DFQATT and CDR2 is SNEGSKA in the germline V gene (reference sequence). The CDR3 runs 12 residues. Trimming shortened V by 6 bases and J by 1 base, and 9 bases separated the two germline ends. The CDR3 DNA reads TGCAGTGCCAAGACAGGGAACACTGAAGCTTTCTTT. Its translation: CSAKTGNTEAFF.

This rearrangement joins TRBV27 to TRBJ2-1; 11 bases line up with TRBD2. The V gene's germline CDR1 is MNHEY and CDR2 SMNVEV (reference sequence). The CDR3 sequence is 16 residues long. V trimming: 2 bases; J trimming: 9 bases; junction bases outside the gene matches: 9. DNA of the CDR3: TGTGCCAGCAGTTTAGTAGCGGGGGGGACCGGGGGTGAGCAGTTCTTC. Translating gives CASSLVAGGTGGEQFF.

This rearrangement joins TRBV20-1 to TRBJ2-1, with D possibly TRBD1 on 6 matching bases. Germline-derived CDR1 and CDR2 are DFQATT and SNEGSKA (reference sequence). V lost 3 bases and J 4 bases, leaving 19 bases between the germline ends. The CDR3 runs to 16 residues. The CDR3 spells CSARTLDSTYYNEQFF. The CDR3 DNA follows: TGCAGTGCTAGGACCCTGGACAGTACCTATTACAATGAGCAGTTCTTC.

The chain links TRBV6-5 to TRBJ1-3; D ambiguous. V lost 0 bases to trimming and J lost 0 bases, with 9 bases between them. Germline CDR1 is MNHEY and CDR2 is SVGAGI. The length of the CDR3 is 16 residues. CDR3 sequence reads: CASSYSPVISGNTIYF. DNA of the CDR3: TGTGCCAGCAGTTACTCTCCGGTTATCTCTGGAAACACCATATATTTT.

This clonotype was counted many times. The chain combines TRBV7-9 with TRBJ1-1; TRBD1 aligns across 8 bases. Germline lookup yields CDR1 SEHNR and CDR2 FQNEAQ (reference sequence). The CDR3 has 11 residues. Germline trimming cut 6 bases from V and 11 bases from J; bases unmatched to any gene: 5. CDR3 DNA: TGTGCCAGCAGTTCGGACAGGGTGGCTTTCTTT. Its translation is CASSSDRVAFF.

This sequence joins TRBV19 and TRBJ1-1; unclear D gene. The germline gives CDR1 LNHDA, CDR2 SQIVND (reference sequence). The V and J ends lost 3 bases and 5 bases respectively, with 7 bases between them. The CDR3 covers 12 residues. The CDR3 DNA follows: TGTGCCAGTAGTATGGCGAGGACTGAAGCTTTCTTT. The encoded protein is CASSMARTEAFF.